This T cell receptor (beta chain) was identified in a study of blood T cell repertoires in COVID-19. This CDR3 is 19 amino acids long. Germline V lookup: CDR1 SGHAT, CDR2 FQNNGV. After removal of 4 bases from V and 2 bases from J, the junction contained 13 bases not matched to a gene. The table came from immunoSEQ multiplex PCR; TCRdb's copy has only in-frame clones and leaves some out. The sample holds a few hundred thousand clones; 75% to 90% are singletons and the top ten take roughly 5.9%. The origin of this receptor is a woman between 50 and 59 years old with COVID-19, enrolled during active disease. Sample: peripheral blood. The chain has TRBV11-2 and TRBJ2-7; TRBD2 matches at 14 bases. CDR3 sequence: CASSSRLAGGRAVTYEQYF. The CDR3 DNA reads TGTGCCAGCAGCTCTCGACTAGCGGGAGGGCGGGCCGTAACCTACGAGCAGTACTTC.